This passage covers 19 T cell receptor beta chains from one sample sequenced in a study of T cells expressing NK-cell markers. After re-calling the 5' RACE reads, TCRdb lists one entry per CDR3 protein, DNA absent. The sample has 200,000 to 300,000 distinct CDR3 sequences. The sequenced sample consisted of blood T cells: a sorted CD56 or NKG2C T cell subset, CD4+ or CD8+ T cells, or bulk PBMC T cells (not recorded which). The receptors shown here come from a man between 18 and 35 years old in good health.

J is TRBJ1-4 and V is TRBV4-2. The CDR3 is 13 residues long. In germline, CDR1 is LGHNA, CDR2 YNFKEQ. This CDR3 is CASSQESREKLFF.

The V call is TRBV7-2, the J call TRBJ2-3; without DNA, the TCRdb call of TRBD2 cannot be checked. This CDR3 has 17 residues. The germline CDR1 and CDR2 sequences are SGHTA and FQGNSA. CDR3 protein: CASSQPTGLAWTDTQYF.

This rearrangement joins TRBV12-5 to TRBJ1-4; with no DNA, the TCRdb D assignment of TRBD1 cannot be verified. The CDR3 consists of 14 residues. Germline V lookup: CDR1 LGHNT, CDR2 FRNRAP. Here the CDR3 reads CASGSGQGYEKLFF.

The gene calls are TRBV10-3 and TRBJ2-1; TCRdb's D call, TRBD2, is unchecked because there is no DNA. CDR3 length: 13 residues. Germline-derived CDR1 and CDR2 are ENHRY and SYGVKD. CDR3 sequence: CAISEKRNPRAFF.

V and J are TRBV10-3 and TRBJ2-3; with no DNA, the TCRdb D assignment of TRBD2 cannot be verified. The CDR3 spans 13 residues. The V gene's germline CDR1 is ENHRY and CDR2 SYGVKD. The CDR3 region is CAIRSGSTDTQYF.

The chain joins TRBV20-1 to TRBJ2-2; TCRdb's D call of TRBD1 is untestable without DNA. CDR1 DFQATT and CDR2 SNEGSKA come from the germline V gene (reference sequence). The CDR3 has 16 residues. The CDR3 region is CSASPGERGNTGELFF.

The chain employs TRBV9 and TRBJ2-1; TCRdb's D gene call, TRBD2, goes unchecked for lack of DNA. From germline, CDR1 is SGDLS and CDR2 YYNGEE. This CDR3 region has 14 residues. CDR3 loop: CASSVEAAGNEQFF.

The CDR3 sequence is CASSLGDRGLRYEQYF. The gene calls are TRBV7-6 and TRBJ2-7; TCRdb outputs TRBD1, but without DNA this stays unchecked. From germline, CDR1 is SGHVS and CDR2 FNYEAQ. This CDR3 has 16 residues.

The genes are TRBV12-3 or TRBV12-4 and TRBJ1-1. The CDR3 covers 15 residues. CDR3 sequence: CASSFSPGTGAEAFF.

The rearrangement links TRBV5-6 to TRBJ2-3. CDR1 and CDR2 from the germline V gene are SGHDT and YYEEEE. The CDR3 is made up of 14 amino acids. The CDR3 loop is CASGPLGKADTQYF.

The chain carries TRBV10-2 and TRBJ2-7; there is no DNA to check the TCRdb D call of TRBD2. The CDR3 has 19 amino acids. CDR1 WSHSY and CDR2 SAAADI come from the germline V gene. The CDR3 sequence: CASSESGGRTEEWSYEQYF.

This chain connects TRBV27 to TRBJ2-5; TCRdb returns TRBD2, unconfirmable since there is no DNA. CDR1 is MNHEY and CDR2 is SMNVEV in the germline V gene (reference sequence). This CDR3 spans 16 amino acids. CDR3: CASSSSSGRVFETQYF.

This chain links TRBV28 with TRBJ2-1; TCRdb's D gene call, TRBD2, goes unchecked for lack of DNA. CDR3 length: 13 amino acids. Germline CDR1 MDHEN, CDR2 SYDVKM. The CDR3 loop is CASSFPGGVGQFF.

This sequence joins TRBV6-1 and TRBJ2-2; TCRdb indicates TRBD1, and absent DNA this call remains unverified. The CDR3 is 16 amino acids. CDR1 MNHNS and CDR2 SASEGT come from the germline V gene. The CDR3 sequence is CASSGAWNRLAGELFF.

This chain joins TRBV20-1 and TRBJ2-7; TCRdb gives TRBD1 as the D gene, but with no DNA this cannot be confirmed. The CDR3 is 12 amino acids. Germline values: CDR1 DFQATT, CDR2 SNEGSKA (reference sequence). CDR3: CSARAGAFEQYF.

This sequence joins TRBV6-5 and TRBJ2-1; TCRdb lists TRBD1, though no DNA is available to test this call. Germline CDR1 is MNHEY and CDR2 is SVGAGI. The CDR3 has 14 residues. CDR3: CASGHRDFGNEQFF.

The genes are TRBV27 and TRBJ2-2; TCRdb selects TRBD2, and the lack of DNA leaves this call unchecked. Germline loops: CDR1 MNHEY, CDR2 SMNVEV (reference sequence). The CDR3 consists of 17 residues. CDR3 sequence reads: CASSIRLRGKNTGELFF.

This sequence joins TRBV12-3 or TRBV12-4 and TRBJ1-2; as DNA is missing, the TRBD1 call by TCRdb cannot be tested. CDR3 size: 12 residues. The CDR3: CASSQGVYGYTF.

This chain connects TRBV6-1 to TRBJ1-3. Germline V gives CDR1 MNHNS, CDR2 SASEGT. This CDR3 has 15 residues. Here the CDR3 reads CASRQTTSSGNTIYF.